The sequence of this TCR beta chain was determined in a study of monozygotic twins with inflammatory bowel disease. Study outcomes and limitations: Results did not support any single strong IBD-associated signal or clonotype. Clonotypes shared with others were fewer in IBD patients than in healthy twins, especially with disease activity.

Researchers generated cDNA in eight separate reactions per sample. TCRdb re-called the 5' RACE reads, yielding one record per CDR3 amino acid sequence without DNA. Recorded here are about 210,000 distinct CDR3 sequences; the top ten clones represent less than 2%. Regarding this clonotype: Its antigen is currently unknown.

The receptor's source is a human donor with ulcerative colitis or Crohn's disease, or a healthy co-twin of an affected twin (not recorded which). The material sequenced was blood.

The CDR3 loop reads CASSIDRSYEQYF. V usage is TRBV7-8 and J usage is TRBJ2-7. Germline V gene lookup returns CDR1 SGHVS and CDR2 FQNEAQ. The length of the CDR3 is 13 residues.